This is a list of T cell receptor beta chains from one sample in a study of radiotherapy plus CTLA-4 blockade in lung cancer. The method was immunoSEQ multiplex PCR; TCRdb's version includes in-frame clones alone and lacks a portion of them. Here the sample spans about 16,000 clones, 65% to 75% being singletons. Source: peripheral blood, taken from a patient treated with radiotherapy plus ipilimumab. All receptors derive from a human donor with non-small cell lung cancer whose response to radiotherapy plus ipilimumab could not be evaluated. CDR3s include the opening cysteine and the closing phenylalanine or tryptophan. The D gene is left open where the match is weak. The size entry is marked missing in some rows and otherwise reads once, few, many or a size class.

size	V	J	D	DNA	CDR3
NA	TRBV5-4	TRBJ2-2	TRBD2	TGTGCCAGCAGCTTGAATAGCGGGGGCACCGGGGAGCTGTTTTTT	CASSLNSGGTGELFF
NA	TRBV5-1	TRBJ2-7	TRBD1	TGCGCCAGCAGCGCCACCGGGACAGGGGCCGAGCAGTACTTC	CASSATGTGAEQYF
few	TRBV12-5	TRBJ1-2	TRBD1	TGTGCTAGTGGCCAGGGGGCGGCTAACTATGGCTACACCTTC	CASGQGAANYGYTF
NA	TRBV7-2	TRBJ1-6	NA	TGTGCCAGCAGCCAAAACAGGGATTCACCCCTCCACTTT	CASSQNRDSPLHF
NA	TRBV9	TRBJ2-1	NA	TGTGCCAGCAGCGTAGTACAAAATGCGCAGTTCTTC	CASSVVQNAQFF
NA	TRBV28	TRBJ1-2	NA	TGTGCCAGCAGCCGCGGACAGCGCTACGGCTACACCTTC	CASSRGQRYGYTF
NA	TRBV7-2	TRBJ1-2	NA	TGTGCCAGCAGCCCCAGCAGGGGCAGGGACAAAGATGGCTACACCTTC	CASSPSRGRDKDGYTF
once	TRBV7-8	TRBJ2-3	TRBD1	TGTGCCAGCAGCCGGACAGGGGCGGGTGCAGATACGCAGTATTTT	CASSRTGAGADTQYF
NA	TRBV7-9	TRBJ2-1	TRBD2	TGTGCCAGCAGCCCCAAAGCGGGGGCCTCCTACAATGAGCAGTTCTTC	CASSPKAGASYNEQFF
NA	TRBV7-8	TRBJ1-5	NA	TGTGCCAGCAGCAGGGACTTTCAGGGCAATCAGCCCCAGCATTTT	CASSRDFQGNQPQHF
NA	TRBV27	TRBJ2-2	NA	TGTGCCAGCAGTTTATTGGCAGGAAACACCGGGGAGCTGTTTTTT	CASSLLAGNTGELFF
NA	TRBV5-6	TRBJ2-7	NA	TGTGCCAGCAGCACCCAGGGGGGAAGGACTTACGAGCAGTACTTC	CASSTQGGRTYEQYF
NA	TRBV10-1	TRBJ2-4	NA	TGCGCCAGCAGTCCTCAGGGCCGGTTAGCCAAAAACATTCAGTACTTC	CASSPQGRLAKNIQYF
once	TRBV28	TRBJ2-7	TRBD1	TGTGCCAGCAGAAGGACAGGGGGCAAGTACGAGCAGTACTTC	CASRRTGGKYEQYF
once	TRBV27	TRBJ2-7	NA	TGTGCCAGCAGCAAAAGCCGACAGGTATACGGCGACGAGCAGTACTTC	CASSKSRQVYGDEQYF